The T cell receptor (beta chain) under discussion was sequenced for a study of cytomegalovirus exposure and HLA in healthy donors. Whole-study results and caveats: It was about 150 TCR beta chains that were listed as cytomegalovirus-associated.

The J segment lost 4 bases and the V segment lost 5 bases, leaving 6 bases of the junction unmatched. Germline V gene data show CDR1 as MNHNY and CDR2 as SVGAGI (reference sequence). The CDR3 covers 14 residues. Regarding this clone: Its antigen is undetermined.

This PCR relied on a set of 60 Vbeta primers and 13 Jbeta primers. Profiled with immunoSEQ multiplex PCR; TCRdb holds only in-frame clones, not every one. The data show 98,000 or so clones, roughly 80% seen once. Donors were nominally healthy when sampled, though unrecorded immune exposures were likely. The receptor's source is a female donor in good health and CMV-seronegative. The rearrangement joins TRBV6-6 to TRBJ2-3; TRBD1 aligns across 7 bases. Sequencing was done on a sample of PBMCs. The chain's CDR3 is CASSRQDRADTQYF. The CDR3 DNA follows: TGTGCCAGCAGTCGCCAAGACAGGGCAGATACGCAGTATTTT.